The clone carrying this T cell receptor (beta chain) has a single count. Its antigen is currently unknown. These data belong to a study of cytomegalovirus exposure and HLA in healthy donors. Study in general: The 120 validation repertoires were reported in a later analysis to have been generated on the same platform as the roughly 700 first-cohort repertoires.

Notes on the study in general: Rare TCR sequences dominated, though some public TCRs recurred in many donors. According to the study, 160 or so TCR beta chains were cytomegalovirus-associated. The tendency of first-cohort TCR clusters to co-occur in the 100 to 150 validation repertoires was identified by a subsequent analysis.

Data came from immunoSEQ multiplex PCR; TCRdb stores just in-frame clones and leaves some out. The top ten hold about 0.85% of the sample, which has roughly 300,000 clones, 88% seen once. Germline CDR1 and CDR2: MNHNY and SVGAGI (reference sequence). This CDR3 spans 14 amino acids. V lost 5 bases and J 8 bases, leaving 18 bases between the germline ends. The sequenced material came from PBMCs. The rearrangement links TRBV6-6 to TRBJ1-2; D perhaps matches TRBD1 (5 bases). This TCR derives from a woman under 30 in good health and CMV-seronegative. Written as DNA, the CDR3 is TGTGCCAGCAGTACCGTAGGGGTTTCGGGCGGCTACACCTTC. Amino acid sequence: CASSTVGVSGGYTF.